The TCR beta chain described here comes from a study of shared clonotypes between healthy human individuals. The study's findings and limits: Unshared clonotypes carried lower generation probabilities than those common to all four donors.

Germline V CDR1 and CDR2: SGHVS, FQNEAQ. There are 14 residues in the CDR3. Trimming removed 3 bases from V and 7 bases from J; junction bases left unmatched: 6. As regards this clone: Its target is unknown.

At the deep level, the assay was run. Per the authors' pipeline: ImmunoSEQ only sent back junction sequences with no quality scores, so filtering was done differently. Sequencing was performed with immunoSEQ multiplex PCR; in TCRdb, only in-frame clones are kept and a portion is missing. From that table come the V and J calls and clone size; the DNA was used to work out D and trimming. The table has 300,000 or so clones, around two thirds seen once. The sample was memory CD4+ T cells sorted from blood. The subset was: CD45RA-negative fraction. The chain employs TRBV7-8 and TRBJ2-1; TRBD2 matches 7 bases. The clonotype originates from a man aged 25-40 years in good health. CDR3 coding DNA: TGTGCCAGCAGCTTGAGGGAGGGGTGGAATGAGCAGTTCTTC. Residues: CASSLREGWNEQFF.